One and the same sample provided the 32 T cell receptor beta chains below, sequenced in a study of OX40 agonist ivuxolimab in advanced cancers. The protocol was immunoSEQ multiplex PCR, while the TCRdb copy is restricted to in-frame clones and leaves out a portion. This sample has some 60,000 clones, with approximately 94% found just once. Here the sequenced sample was CD4+ or CD8+ T cells sorted from blood, taken in a trial of the OX40 agonist ivuxolimab. The receptors here all came from an adult with an advanced solid tumor such as melanoma, head and neck, liver or kidney cancer.

This clone was observed a single time. The genes are TRBV19 and TRBJ2-1; maybe TRBD2 (6 bases). The CDR3 consists of 19 residues. V shed 2 bases and J shed 0 bases, with 20 bases lying between them. Germline V CDR1 and CDR2: LNHDA, SQIVND (reference sequence). For the CDR3, the DNA is TGTGCCAGTAGTATAAACCGGGACTCAAATACCCACTCCTACAATGAGCAGTTCTTC. Translating gives CASSINRDSNTHSYNEQFF.

The CDR3 protein is CASIWYTEAFF. As DNA, the CDR3 is TGTGCCAGTATCTGGTACACTGAAGCTTTCTTT. V is TRBV19 and J is TRBJ1-1; D uncertain. This CDR3 has 11 residues. Germline V gives CDR1 LNHDA, CDR2 SQIVND (reference sequence). V was pared by 7 bases and J by 3 bases, with 6 bases between.

J is TRBJ1-4 and V is TRBV5-4, with D tentatively TRBD1 (5 bases). CDR1 is SGHNT, CDR2 YYREEE, per germline (reference sequence). The CDR3 spans 17 residues. Trimming left V 5 bases short and J 0 bases short, with 17 bases between. CDR3 nucleotide sequence: TGTGCCAGCAGTCCGAGTGGGGGGGTGACAACTAATGAAAAACTGTTTTTT. This codes for CASSPSGGVTTNEKLFF.

As to this clone: The junction departs from germline at one end; a sequencing error may be responsible. CDR3 DNA: TGTGCCAGCAGTTTAAATGTTCCGACCCTACAGGGCAAACAGCCCCAGCATTTT. Translation gives CASSLNVPTLQGKQPQHF. The J gene is TRBJ1-5, the V gene TRBV28, with D possibly matching TRBD1 (6 bases). Germline CDR1 reads MDHEN; CDR2 reads SYDVKM. The CDR3 spans 18 residues.

The chain is built from TRBV28 and TRBJ2-7; D possibly uses TRBD1 or TRBD2 (6 bases each). Trimming left V 5 bases short and J 1 base short, with 12 bases between. The CDR3 has 14 amino acids. CDR1 is MDHEN and CDR2 is SYDVKM in the germline V gene. The CDR3 region is CASSPRDISYEQYF. CDR3 coding DNA: TGTGCCAGCAGTCCGCGGGACATATCCTACGAGCAGTACTTC.

V and J are TRBV5-1 and TRBJ2-1, with TRBD2 matching over 7 bases. V trimming: 0 bases; J trimming: 4 bases; junction bases outside the gene matches: 10. This CDR3 region has 17 residues. Germline V gene sequence: CDR1 SGHRS, CDR2 YFSETQ. The CDR3 bases are TGCGCCAGCAGCTTGGCCCCTCTGCGGGAGTTTTACAATGAGCAGTTCTTC. Amino acids: CASSLAPLREFYNEQFF.

This sequence joins TRBV13 and TRBJ2-7; 7 nucleotides align to TRBD1. V dropped 0 bases and J dropped 6; count of bases not matched to a gene: 5. The CDR3 loop spans 14 amino acids. Looked up from germline, CDR1 is PRHDT and CDR2 is FYEKMQ (reference sequence). CDR3 in amino acids: CASSLGGQTPEQYF. CDR3 bases: TGTGCCAGCAGCTTAGGGGGACAGACCCCCGAGCAGTACTTC.

CDR3 DNA: TGTGCCAGCAGCCCTAGTCGGACAGGTTGGATTGCGCAGTTCTTC. This translates into CASSPSRTGWIAQFF. The chain joins TRBV9 to TRBJ2-1; 7 bases match TRBD1. V was clipped by 4 bases and J by 12 bases; unmatched bases: 16. The germline CDR1 and CDR2 sequences are SGDLS and YYNGEE. This CDR3 is 15 amino acids long. Drawing the rest from reference TRBV9 and TRBJ2-1, the complete variable domain is DSGVTQTPKHLITATGQRVTLRCSPRSGDLSVYWYQQSLDQGLQFLIQYYNGEERAKGNILERFSAQQFPDLHSELNLSSLELGDSALYFCASSPSRTGWIAQFFGPGTRLTVL.

This clone was detected a few times. V and J are TRBV19 and TRBJ1-5; D is perhaps TRBD1 (6 bases). This CDR3 comprises 16 residues. V lost 3 bases to trimming and J lost 0 bases, with 12 bases between them. The germline V gene encodes CDR1 LNHDA and CDR2 SQIVND (reference sequence). The CDR3, as DNA: TGTGCCAGTAGTATTACAGGGCGAGATAGCAATCAGCCCCAGCATTTT. It specifies CASSITGRDSNQPQHF. Variable domain in full (rest from reference TRBV19 and TRBJ1-5): DGGITQSPKYLFRKEGQNVTLSCEQNLNHDAMYWYRQDPGQGLRLIYYSQIVNDFQKGDIAEGYSVSREKKESFPLTVTSAQKNPTAFYLCASSITGRDSNQPQHFGDGTRLSIL.

This chain uses TRBV5-8 with TRBJ2-7, with TRBD2 identical over 7 bases. The CDR3 has 16 residues. V shed 1 base, J shed 0 bases, and the junction held 7 bases outside the gene matches. Germline assignment: CDR1 SGHTS and CDR2 YDEGEE. This CDR3 reads CASSLFMRTSSYEQYF. In DNA, the CDR3 is TGTGCCAGCAGCTTGTTTATGAGGACTAGCTCCTACGAGCAGTACTTC.

The V and J genes are TRBV6-6 and TRBJ2-7; the D gene could be TRBD1 or TRBD2 (5 bases each). CDR3 length: 14 amino acids. V gave up 2 bases and J gave up 1 base, with 9 bases separating them. Germline assignment: CDR1 MNHNY and CDR2 SVGAGI (reference sequence). For the CDR3, the DNA is TGTGCCAGCAGTTACGGGACGTCATCCTACGAGCAGTACTTC. Amino acid sequence: CASSYGTSSYEQYF.

The chain uses TRBV5-1 and TRBJ1-1; 7 positions agree with TRBD1. The CDR3 has 15 residues. After removal of 4 bases from V and 1 base from J, the junction contained 7 bases not matched to a gene. CDR1 and CDR2 from the germline V gene are SGHRS and YFSETQ. CDR3 protein: CASSGDREKNTEAFF. CDR3 nucleotide sequence: TGCGCCAGCAGCGGAGACAGGGAAAAGAACACTGAAGCTTTCTTT.

The chain employs TRBV19 and TRBJ2-5; the D gene could be TRBD1 or TRBD2 (7 bases each). The length of the CDR3 is 15 residues. Per germline, CDR1 LNHDA and CDR2 SQIVND (reference sequence). Deletions cut 4 bases from V and 5 bases from J, with 17 bases between. The CDR3 is CASSSQAQGGETQYF. The CDR3, as DNA: TGTGCCAGTAGTAGCCAAGCCCAGGGGGGGGAGACCCAGTACTTC. Variable domain in full (rest from reference TRBV19 and TRBJ2-5): DGGITQSPKYLFRKEGQNVTLSCEQNLNHDAMYWYRQDPGQGLRLIYYSQIVNDFQKGDIAEGYSVSREKKESFPLTVTSAQKNPTAFYLCASSSQAQGGETQYFGPGTRLLVL.

The chain couples TRBV29-1 to TRBJ2-5; 7 bases match TRBD1. The CDR3 has 13 residues. After removal of 6 bases from V and 4 bases from J, the junction contained 8 bases not matched to a gene. Looked up from germline, CDR1 is SQVTM and CDR2 is ANQGSEA. CDR3 sequence reads: CSVDSGTAETQYF. The DNA of the CDR3 is TGCAGCGTCGACTCCGGGACAGCAGAGACCCAGTACTTC.

The V and J genes are TRBV25-1 and TRBJ2-5; 12 bases align to TRBD2. The CDR3 is made up of 17 amino acids. Trimming cost V 4 bases and J 4 bases; bases outside gene matches: 10. Germline-derived CDR1 and CDR2 are MGHDK and SYGVNS. Here the CDR3 reads CASSGWTSGTTGETQYF. The CDR3 coding sequence is TGTGCCAGCAGTGGATGGACTAGCGGGACCACAGGAGAGACCCAGTACTTC.

The V call is TRBV7-9, the J call TRBJ2-5; the D gene is possibly TRBD2 (5 bases). Germline CDR1 SEHNR, CDR2 FQNEAQ (reference sequence). The CDR3 runs to 15 residues. Trimming shortened V by 5 bases and J by 2 bases, and 15 bases separated the two germline ends. The CDR3: CASSPTREGQETQYF. Here the CDR3 DNA reads TGTGCCAGCAGCCCAACCCGGGAAGGACAAGAGACCCAGTACTTC.

The chain combines TRBV9 with TRBJ2-1, with 7 bases that match TRBD2. The CDR3 is made up of 18 amino acids. The ends lost 0 bases at V and 7 bases at J; junction bases unmatched: 16. Germline values: CDR1 SGDLS, CDR2 YYNGEE. The CDR3 reads CASSVGKLAGMVGNEQFF. CDR3 coding DNA: TGTGCCAGCAGCGTAGGGAAATTAGCGGGCATGGTGGGTAATGAGCAGTTCTTC.

This clone is a singleton in its sample. The V call is TRBV5-6, the J call TRBJ1-1; TRBD1 might be the D (5 bases). Trimming cost V 0 bases and J 0 bases, with 12 bases left between them. The CDR3 length is 16 residues. CDR1 and CDR2 (germline): SGHDT, YYEEEE. CDR3 region: CASSLGVGGMNTEAFF. CDR3 sequence (DNA): TGTGCCAGCAGCTTGGGCGTTGGGGGGATGAACACTGAAGCTTTCTTT.

V usage is TRBV5-1 and J usage is TRBJ1-5; D is ambiguous. The CDR3 consists of 15 residues. The V end was cut by 2 bases, the J end by 8 bases, with 17 bases between. Germline CDR1 and CDR2: SGHRS and YFSETQ. The CDR3 protein is CASSFLGNMGEPQHF. CDR3 sequence (DNA): TGCGCCAGCAGCTTCCTTGGGAACATGGGTGAGCCCCAGCATTTT.

The V and J genes are TRBV27 and TRBJ2-7; D may correspond to TRBD1 or TRBD2 (5 bases each). The length of the CDR3 is 15 residues. Germline CDR1 reads MNHEY; CDR2 reads SMNVEV (reference sequence). V lost 3 bases to trimming and J lost 2 bases, with 14 bases between them. In nucleotides, the CDR3 is TGTGCCAGCAGTTTGACCCGCCGGGGACCCTACGAGCAGTACTTC. Translation gives CASSLTRRGPYEQYF.

The genes are TRBV25-1 and TRBJ1-4; tentatively, D is TRBD1 (6 bases). Deletions cut 4 bases from V and 7 bases from J, with 19 bases between. CDR1 is MGHDK, CDR2 SYGVNS, per germline. CDR3 length: 16 residues. DNA for the CDR3: TGTGCCAGCAGTGGGGGGGGCAGGGCCCTTGGTGAAAAACTGTTTTTT. This gives the protein CASSGGGRALGEKLFF. Variable domain in full (rest from reference TRBV25-1 and TRBJ1-4): EADIYQTPRYLVIGTGKKITLECSQTMGHDKMYWYQQDPGMELHLIHYSYGVNSTEKGDLSSESTVSRIRTEHFPLTLESARPSHTSQYLCASSGGGRALGEKLFFGSGTQLSVL.

V is TRBV10-3 and J is TRBJ1-4; D ambiguous. Trimming shortened V by 9 bases and J by 4 bases, and 21 bases separated the two germline ends. CDR1 ENHRY and CDR2 SYGVKD come from the germline V gene. This CDR3 contains 16 residues. The CDR3: CAMASFGPGNNEKLFF. In DNA, the CDR3 is TGTGCCATGGCTTCTTTCGGGCCCGGCAATAATGAAAAACTGTTTTTT.

The V gene is TRBV21-1, the J gene TRBJ1-5; TRBD1 reflects the table's D call only, with no check against the DNA. TRBV21-1 is deemed a pseudogene. The CDR3 extends over 18 amino acids. The CDR3 sequence: CASSDRDKTRKGNQPQHF. The CDR3 DNA reads TGTGCCAGCAGCGACCGGGACAAAACTCGTAAAGGCAATCAGCCCCAGCATTTT.

This chain joins TRBV13 and TRBJ2-5, with 8 bases identical to TRBD2. V lost 1 base to trimming and J lost 3 bases; unmatched junction nucleotides: 7. The CDR3 is 16 residues long. Per the germline V gene, CDR1 is PRHDT and CDR2 is FYEKMQ (reference sequence). The CDR3 here is CASSLAAAGEEETQYF. The CDR3 DNA follows: TGTGCCAGCAGCTTAGCAGCAGCGGGAGAGGAAGAGACCCAGTACTTC.

The V call is TRBV7-8, the J call TRBJ2-1; 8 nucleotides line up with TRBD2. With 2 bases clipped from V and 3 bases from J, the junction kept 3 bases outside the gene matches. CDR3 length: 15 residues. CDR1 and CDR2 from the germline V gene are SGHVS and FQNEAQ. The CDR3 DNA is TGTGCCAGCAGCTTATATACTAGCGGCTACAATGAGCAGTTCTTC. Protein sequence: CASSLYTSGYNEQFF.

The chain has TRBV9 and TRBJ2-7; tentative D call: TRBD2 (6 bases). V shed 3 bases and J shed 5 bases, with 15 bases lying between them. Germline assignment: CDR1 SGDLS and CDR2 YYNGEE. The CDR3 runs 14 residues. CDR3 sequence reads: CASSEGGIANEQYF. In nucleotides, the CDR3 is TGTGCCAGCAGCGAGGGCGGGATAGCGAACGAGCAGTACTTC. The whole variable domain, filled in from reference TRBV9 and TRBJ2-7, reads DSGVTQTPKHLITATGQRVTLRCSPRSGDLSVYWYQQSLDQGLQFLIQYYNGEERAKGNILERFSAQQFPDLHSELNLSSLELGDSALYFCASSEGGIANEQYFGPGTRLTVT.

V gene TRBV6-1 combines with J gene TRBJ2-7; D gene ambiguous. V was cut by 0 bases and J by 0 bases, with 12 bases left in between. Germline V CDR1 and CDR2: MNHNS, SASEGT. The CDR3 consists of 16 residues. The CDR3 is CASSEAGSWSSYEQYF. In nucleotides, the CDR3 is TGTGCCAGCAGTGAAGCTGGTAGCTGGAGCTCCTACGAGCAGTACTTC.

This chain connects TRBV6-6 to TRBJ2-1; D perhaps matches TRBD2 (5 bases). V lost 5 bases, J lost 8 bases, and 13 bases lay in between. The CDR3 has 13 residues. The germline CDR1 and CDR2 sequences are MNHNY and SVGAGI (reference sequence). In nucleotides, the CDR3 is TGTGCCAGCAGTCCCCTAGCAACGCATGAGCAGTTCTTC. Translation: CASSPLATHEQFF.

The gene calls are TRBV7-9 and TRBJ2-3; 15 nucleotides agree with TRBD2. Germline V gene data show CDR1 as SEHNR and CDR2 as FQNEAQ (reference sequence). The CDR3 loop spans 18 amino acids. The trim removed 5 bases at V and 3 bases at J, leaving 9 bases unmatched. The CDR3 is CASSGLAGGEWLTDTQYF. The CDR3 DNA reads as TGTGCCAGCAGCGGACTAGCGGGAGGGGAGTGGCTTACAGATACGCAGTATTTT. The variable domain in full, with the rest retrieved from reference TRBV7-9 and TRBJ2-3, is DTGVSQNPRHKITKRGQNVTFRCDPISEHNRLYWYRQTLGQGPEFLTYFQNEAQLEKSRLLSDRFSAERPKGSFSTLEIQRTEQGDSAMYLCASSGLAGGEWLTDTQYFGPGTRLTVL.

This chain joins TRBV27 and TRBJ1-2, with TRBD1 identical over 12 bases. The junction had 5 bases not matched to a gene; V was cut back by 8 bases and J by 7 bases. Per the germline V gene, CDR1 is MNHEY and CDR2 is SMNVEV (reference sequence). The CDR3 runs 13 residues. The CDR3 DNA sequence: TGTGCCAGCCGGGACAGGGGGCCGGTTGGCTACACCTTC. Residues: CASRDRGPVGYTF.

This chain links TRBV15 with TRBJ2-2, with 8 positions matching TRBD2. This CDR3 comprises 22 residues. Germline CDR1 and CDR2: LNHNV and YYDKDF (reference sequence). V lost 0 bases, J lost 1 base, and 19 bases stayed unmatched. The CDR3 DNA reads as TGTGCCACCAGCAGAGATAATGTGGGGAGACTAGCGCTTATTTTGAACACCGGGGAGCTGTTTTTT. Protein product: CATSRDNVGRLALILNTGELFF.

CDR3 residues: CASVLSGELSTEAFF. In nucleotides, the CDR3 is TGTGCCAGCGTCCTTAGTGGGGAGCTTAGCACTGAAGCTTTCTTT. V and J are TRBV11-2 and TRBJ1-1; D not resolved. With 8 bases removed from V and 4 bases from J, the gap between germline ends came to 20 bases. The CDR3 is made up of 15 amino acids. Per the germline V gene, CDR1 is SGHAT and CDR2 is FQNNGV.